Presented here are 24 T cell receptor beta chains from one specimen sequenced in a study of cytomegalovirus exposure and HLA in healthy donors. 13 Jbeta primers and 60 Vbeta primers were used for the PCR. Assay: immunoSEQ multiplex PCR; the TCRdb copy retains only in-frame clones and omits some. This sample has over 100,000 clones; less than 65% occur once, and the top ten carry roughly 10%. Material: PBMCs. All receptors come from a man aged 40-49 years in good health and CMV-seropositive.

In the case of this clone: One end of the junction is discordant with germline, which a read error may explain. The V call is TRBV6-1, the J call TRBJ2-1; 16 bases line up with TRBD2. CDR3 size: 16 residues. Germline lookup yields CDR1 MNHNS and CDR2 SASEGT. CDR3 in DNA: TGTGCCAGCAGTAAAGCCGGGACTAGCGGGGGGGTTGAGCAGTTCTTC. It codes for CASSKAGTSGGVEQFF.

V is TRBV6-1 and J is TRBJ2-1; no firm D call. The CDR3 is 16 amino acids. V gave up 2 bases and J gave up 4 bases, with 15 bases separating them. In germline, CDR1 is MNHNS, CDR2 SASEGT. The CDR3 loop reads CASSEFSQPPYNEQFF. The DNA of the CDR3 is TGTGCCAGCAGTGAATTCAGTCAACCCCCGTACAATGAGCAGTTCTTC.

This sequence joins TRBV27 and TRBJ1-6; TRBD1 agrees at 12 bases. The CDR3 totals 14 residues. The V segment lost 2 bases and the J segment 15 bases; nucleotides outside the gene matches: 5. Germline V gene lookup returns CDR1 MNHEY and CDR2 SMNVEV (reference sequence). The CDR3 loop reads CASSLGDRGRLLHF. For the CDR3, the DNA is TGTGCCAGCAGTTTAGGGGACAGGGGGCGCCTCCTCCACTTT.

This clone was counted only a few times. This rearrangement joins TRBV28 to TRBJ2-1; tentatively, D is TRBD2 (5 bases). The CDR3 extends over 17 amino acids. Trimming pared 3 bases from V and 4 bases from J, leaving 19 bases between. Germline CDR1 reads MDHEN; CDR2 reads SYDVKM. The CDR3 nucleotides are TGTGCCAGCAGTTTCAATGGAGGCCGACATAGGTACAATGAGCAGTTCTTC. Translated, it gives CASSFNGGRHRYNEQFF.

The chain carries TRBV4-3 and TRBJ2-7; D is uncertain. The CDR3 is 14 residues long. CDR1 LGHNA and CDR2 YSLEER come from the germline V gene. With 4 bases removed from V and 1 base from J, the gap between germline ends came to 11 bases. CDR3 coding DNA: TGCGCCAGCAGCCCCCCAGCGCGGTCCTACGAGCAGTACTTC. Amino acids: CASSPPARSYEQYF.

The chain employs TRBV30 and TRBJ1-1; D unclear. The CDR3 runs 12 residues. The germline V gene encodes CDR1 GTSNPN and CDR2 SVGIG (reference sequence). The V end was cut by 3 bases, the J end by 4 bases, with 9 bases between. The CDR3: CAWRLPLTEAFF. CDR3 DNA: TGTGCCTGGAGACTCCCCCTCACTGAAGCTTTCTTT.

The chain joins TRBV14 to TRBJ2-6, with 7 nucleotides matching TRBD2. J lost 2 bases, V lost 1 base, and 8 bases had no gene match. This CDR3 region has 18 residues. Germline V gene data show CDR1 as SGHDN and CDR2 as FVKESK. CDR3 residues: CASSQAPAGFTGANVLTF. CDR3 nucleotide sequence: TGTGCCAGCAGCCAAGCTCCAGCGGGATTCACTGGGGCCAACGTCCTGACTTTC.

The V and J genes are TRBV11-2 and TRBJ1-6; no clear D. Looked up from germline, CDR1 is SGHAT and CDR2 is FQNNGV. Trimming pared 4 bases from V and 6 bases from J, leaving 13 bases between. This CDR3 is 15 amino acids long. For the CDR3, the DNA is TGTGCCAGCAGCTCCCCAGACACTTTTAATTCACCCCTCCACTTT. Encoded protein: CASSSPDTFNSPLHF.

This clone occurred a few times. The CDR3 is CASSLQAGGTEAFF. As DNA, the CDR3 is TGTGCCAGCAGCTTACAGGCGGGGGGCACTGAAGCTTTCTTT. The rearrangement uses TRBV7-6 and TRBJ1-1; TRBD1 is a possible D gene (5 bases). The CDR3 loop spans 14 amino acids. From germline, CDR1 is SGHVS and CDR2 FNYEAQ. V was clipped by 2 bases and J by 4 bases, with 11 bases between them. Looking up the rest from reference TRBV7-6 and TRBJ1-1 gives the full variable domain: GAGVSQSPRYKVTKRGQDVALRCDPISGHVSLYWYRQALGQGPEFLTYFNYEAQQDKSGLPNDRFSAERPEGSISTLTIQRTEQRDSAMYRCASSLQAGGTEAFFGQGTRLTVV.

The V gene is TRBV10-3, the J gene TRBJ1-1; D is possibly TRBD1 (6 bases). V lost 1 base, J lost 1 base, and 13 bases lay in between. Germline lookup yields CDR1 ENHRY and CDR2 SYGVKD. The CDR3 spans 16 residues. Here the CDR3 DNA reads TGTGCCATCAGTGAGTTCGGGGGGCACACGAACACTGAAGCTTTCTTT. This sequence encodes CAISEFGGHTNTEAFF.

The chain uses TRBV2 and TRBJ2-1; 10 positions match TRBD2. Germline V gene lookup returns CDR1 SNHLY and CDR2 FYNNEI. The junction had 6 bases not matched to a gene; V was cut back by 6 bases and J by 10 bases. The CDR3 is 13 amino acids. For the CDR3, the DNA is TGTGCCAGCAGCTCCGGTAGCGGGGGGGAGCAGTTCTTC. Translating it yields CASSSGSGGEQFF.

The chain uses TRBV4-2 and TRBJ2-3; 10 bases are a match to TRBD2. This CDR3 region has 17 residues. Losses at the gene ends were 3 bases for V and 4 bases for J; bases not matched to a gene: 10. CDR1 LGHNA and CDR2 YNFKEQ come from the germline V gene. CDR3 sequence: CASSQASSGRGPDTQYF. The CDR3 DNA reads as TGTGCCAGCAGCCAGGCCTCTAGCGGGAGAGGGCCAGATACGCAGTATTTT.

The V call is TRBV2, the J call TRBJ2-7; perhaps TRBD1 as D (5 bases). V was shortened by 4 bases and J by 0 bases, with 7 bases between the two germline ends. This CDR3 contains 13 residues. Germline V gene lookup returns CDR1 SNHLY and CDR2 FYNNEI. CDR3 sequence reads: CASSGDSSYEQYF. CDR3 bases: TGTGCCAGCAGTGGAGACAGCTCCTACGAGCAGTACTTC.

The chain couples TRBV5-4 to TRBJ1-6; TRBD1 agrees at 8 bases. CDR1 is SGHNT and CDR2 is YYREEE in the germline V gene (reference sequence). The CDR3 sequence is 16 residues long. V lost 4 bases to trimming and J lost 9 bases; unmatched junction nucleotides: 12. CDR3 protein: CASSQLDRAVGSPLHF. CDR3 DNA sequence: TGTGCCAGCAGCCAGCTGGACAGGGCGGTGGGTTCACCCCTCCACTTT.

The chain has TRBV4-1 and TRBJ1-2, with D possibly TRBD1 on 5 matching bases. The V and J ends lost 2 bases and 5 bases respectively, with 12 bases between them. Germline CDR1 reads MGHRA; CDR2 reads YSYEKL. The CDR3 length is 14 residues. The CDR3 DNA sequence: TGCGCCAGCAGCCAAAGTTCGGGGGAATATGGCTACACCTTC. Amino acid sequence: CASSQSSGEYGYTF.

The rearrangement joins TRBV5-4 to TRBJ2-4, with D tentatively TRBD2 (6 bases). Per germline, CDR1 SGHNT and CDR2 YYREEE (reference sequence). The V end was cut by 1 base, the J end by 7 bases, with 12 bases between. This CDR3 spans 14 amino acids. Here the CDR3 reads CASSLSAGGNIQYF. The CDR3, as DNA: TGTGCCAGCAGCTTGAGCGCAGGAGGGAACATTCAGTACTTC.

V and J are TRBV29-1 and TRBJ2-1; 7 bases align to TRBD2. This CDR3 region has 12 residues. Germline assignment: CDR1 SQVTM and CDR2 ANQGSEA. The V segment lost 3 bases and the J segment 4 bases; nucleotides outside the gene matches: 0. This CDR3 reads CSVEGGYNEQFF. CDR3 sequence (DNA): TGCAGCGTTGAGGGAGGGTACAATGAGCAGTTCTTC.

The chain combines TRBV5-1 with TRBJ1-4; TRBD1 agrees at 8 bases. CDR1 SGHRS and CDR2 YFSETQ come from the germline V gene. Trimming cost V 2 bases and J 6 bases; bases outside gene matches: 3. The CDR3 is 14 amino acids. CDR3 bases: TGCGCCAGCAGCTTACAGGGGGTCGATGAAAAACTGTTTTTT. As protein: CASSLQGVDEKLFF.

The chain links TRBV30 to TRBJ1-2, with 7 bases matching TRBD1. CDR3 length: 14 residues. V was pared by 0 bases and J by 5 bases, with 6 bases of the junction left unmatched. Per germline, CDR1 GTSNPN and CDR2 SVGIG (reference sequence). CDR3 residues: CAWSVPTGRYGYTF. CDR3 in DNA: TGTGCCTGGAGTGTACCGACAGGGAGATATGGCTACACCTTC.

The rearrangement joins TRBV9 to TRBJ1-2; D remains unclear. The CDR3 sequence is 11 residues long. Trimming stripped 0 bases from V and 11 bases from J, with 8 bases between. CDR1 is SGDLS, CDR2 YYNGEE, per germline. The DNA of the CDR3 is TGTGCCAGCAGCGTAGGTTTGCGATACACCTTC. Its protein is CASSVGLRYTF.

The V call is TRBV10-2, the J call TRBJ1-5, with a tentative D call TRBD1 (5 bases). The CDR3 is 13 residues long. Trimming removed 6 bases from V and 7 bases from J, with 13 bases in between. Germline loops: CDR1 WSHSY, CDR2 SAAADI. Here the CDR3 DNA reads TGCGCCAGCAGGGGCAGGGAAGGCCAGCCCCAGCATTTT. Translation gives CASRGREGQPQHF.

In this sample, this clone turned up a few times. This sequence joins TRBV28 and TRBJ2-6; D is unclear. The CDR3 is 16 residues long. The V and J ends lost 0 bases and 2 bases respectively, with 8 bases between them. CDR1 is MDHEN, CDR2 SYDVKM, per germline. CDR3 nucleotide sequence: TGTGCCAGCAGTTTATGGCAGAGCGCTGGGGCCAACGTCCTGACTTTC. Its protein product is CASSLWQSAGANVLTF.

The chain uses TRBV18 and TRBJ2-2; D is perhaps TRBD2 (5 bases). The CDR3 length is 14 residues. V dropped 5 bases and J dropped 6 bases, with 13 bases sitting between them. Germline CDR1 and CDR2: KGHSH and LQKENI. CDR3: CASSSASGAGELFF. Written as DNA, the CDR3 is TGTGCCAGCTCATCCGCGTCCGGGGCCGGGGAGCTGTTTTTT.

The genes are TRBV5-5 and TRBJ1-2; no clear D. The CDR3 runs to 15 residues. V lost 0 bases and J 1 base, leaving 10 bases between the germline ends. Germline-derived CDR1 and CDR2 are SGHKS and YYEKEE (reference sequence). The CDR3 coding sequence is TGTGCCAGCAGCTTGGCCGAAGGGAGTAACTATGGCTACACCTTC. It translates to CASSLAEGSNYGYTF. Combining the CDR3 with reference TRBV5-5 and TRBJ1-2 gives the whole variable domain DAGVTQSPTHLIKTRGQQVTLRCSPISGHKSVSWYQQVLGQGPQFIFQYYEKEERGRGNFPDRFSARQFPNYSSELNVNALLLGDSALYLCASSLAEGSNYGYTFGSGTRLTVV.